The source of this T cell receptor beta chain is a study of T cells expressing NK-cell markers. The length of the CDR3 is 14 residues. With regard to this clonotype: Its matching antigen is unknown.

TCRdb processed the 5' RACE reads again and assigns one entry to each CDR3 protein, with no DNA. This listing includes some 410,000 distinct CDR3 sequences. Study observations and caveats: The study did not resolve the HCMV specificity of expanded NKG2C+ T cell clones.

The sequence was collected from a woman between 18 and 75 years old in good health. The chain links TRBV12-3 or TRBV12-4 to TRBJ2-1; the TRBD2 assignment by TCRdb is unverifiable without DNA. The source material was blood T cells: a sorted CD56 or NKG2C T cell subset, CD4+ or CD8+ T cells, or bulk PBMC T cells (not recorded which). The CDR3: CASSFSGTSGKQFF.